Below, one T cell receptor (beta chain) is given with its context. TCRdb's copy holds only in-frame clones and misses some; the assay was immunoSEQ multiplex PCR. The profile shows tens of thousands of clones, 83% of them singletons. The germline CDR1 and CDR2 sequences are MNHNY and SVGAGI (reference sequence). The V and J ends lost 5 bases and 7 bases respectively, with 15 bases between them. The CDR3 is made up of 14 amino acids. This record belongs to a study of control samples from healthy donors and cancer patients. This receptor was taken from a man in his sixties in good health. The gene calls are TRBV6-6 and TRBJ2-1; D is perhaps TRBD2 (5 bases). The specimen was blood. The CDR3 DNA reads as TGTGCCAGCAGTCGTGACTACCCCTCAAATGAGCAGTTCTTC. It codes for CASSRDYPSNEQFF.